This T cell receptor (beta chain) was observed in a study of identical twins. Using its own MiXCR run on the 5' RACE reads, TCRdb lists one record per CDR3 protein. This table has under 500,000 distinct CDR3 sequences, 14% appearing once. Study-wide findings and caveats: While abundant cord blood beta clonotypes carried fewer insertions, memory repertoires showed no such pattern.

This clonotype was observed many times. Its matching antigen is unknown. CDR3 length: 14 residues. Germline V gene lookup returns CDR1 SGDLS and CDR2 YYNGEE. Trimming pared 3 bases from V and 6 bases from J, leaving 15 bases between. These same data were also listed under a study on yellow fever vaccine responses in identical twins.

This TCR was sampled from a young woman in good health. Material: CD4+ T cells sorted from blood. This chain links TRBV9 with TRBJ2-5; a possible D gene is TRBD1 (5 bases). The CDR3 reads CASSGTVGLQTQYF. CDR3 DNA: TGTGCCAGCAGCGGGACGGTGGGGCTGCAGACCCAGTACTTC.